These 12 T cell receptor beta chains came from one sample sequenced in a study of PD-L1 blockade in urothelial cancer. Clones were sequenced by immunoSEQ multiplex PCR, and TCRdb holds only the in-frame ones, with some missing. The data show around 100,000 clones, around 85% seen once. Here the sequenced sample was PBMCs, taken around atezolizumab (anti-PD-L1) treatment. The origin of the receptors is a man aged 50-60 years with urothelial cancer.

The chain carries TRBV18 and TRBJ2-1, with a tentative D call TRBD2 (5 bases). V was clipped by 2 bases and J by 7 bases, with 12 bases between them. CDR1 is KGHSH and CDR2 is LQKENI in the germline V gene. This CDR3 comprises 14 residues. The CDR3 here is CASSPGGRRNEQFF. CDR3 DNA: TGTGCCAGCTCACCAGGCGGGCGTAGGAATGAGCAGTTCTTC.

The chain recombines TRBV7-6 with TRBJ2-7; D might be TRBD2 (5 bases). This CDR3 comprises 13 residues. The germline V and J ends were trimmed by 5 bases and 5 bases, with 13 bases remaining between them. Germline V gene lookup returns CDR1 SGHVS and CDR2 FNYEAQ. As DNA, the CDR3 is TGTGCCAGCAGCCCCGGCGGGTTGGACGAGCAGTACTTC. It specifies CASSPGGLDEQYF.

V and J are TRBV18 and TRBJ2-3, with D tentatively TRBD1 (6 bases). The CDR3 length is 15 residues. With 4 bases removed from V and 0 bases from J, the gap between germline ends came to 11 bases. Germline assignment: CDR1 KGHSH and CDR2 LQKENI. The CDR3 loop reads CASSRDTSSTDTQYF. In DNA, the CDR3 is TGTGCCAGCTCACGGGACACTTCTAGCACAGATACGCAGTATTTT.

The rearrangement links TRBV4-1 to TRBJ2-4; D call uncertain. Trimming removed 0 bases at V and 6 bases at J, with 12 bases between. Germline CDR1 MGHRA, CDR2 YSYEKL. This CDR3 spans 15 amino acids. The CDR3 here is CASSQEGSVGNIQYF. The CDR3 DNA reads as TGCGCCAGCAGCCAAGAGGGCTCGGTTGGAAACATTCAGTACTTC.

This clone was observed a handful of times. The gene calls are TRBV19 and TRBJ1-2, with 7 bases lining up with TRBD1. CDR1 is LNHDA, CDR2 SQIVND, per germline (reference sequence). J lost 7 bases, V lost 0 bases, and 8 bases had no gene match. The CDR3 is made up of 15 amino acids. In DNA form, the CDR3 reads TGTGCCAGTAGTATAGATCCGCAGGGGGGTACTGGCTACACCTTC. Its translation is CASSIDPQGGTGYTF.

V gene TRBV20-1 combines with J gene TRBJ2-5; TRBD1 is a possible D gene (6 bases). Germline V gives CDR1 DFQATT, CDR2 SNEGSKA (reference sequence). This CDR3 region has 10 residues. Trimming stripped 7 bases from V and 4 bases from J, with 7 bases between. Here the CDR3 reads CSEGGETQYF. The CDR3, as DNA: TGCAGTGAAGGGGGAGAGACCCAGTACTTC.

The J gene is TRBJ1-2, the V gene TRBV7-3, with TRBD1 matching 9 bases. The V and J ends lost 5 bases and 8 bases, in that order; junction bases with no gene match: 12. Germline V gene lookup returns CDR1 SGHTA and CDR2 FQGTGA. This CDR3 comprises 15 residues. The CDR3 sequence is CASSPQLQGAVGYTF. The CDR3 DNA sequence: TGTGCCAGCAGCCCGCAGTTACAGGGGGCGGTAGGCTACACCTTC. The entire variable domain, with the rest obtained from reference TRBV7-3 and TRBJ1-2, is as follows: GAGVSQTPSNKVTEKGKYVELRCDPISGHTALYWYRQSLGQGPEFLIYFQGTGAADDSGLPNDRFFAVRPEGSVSTLKIQRTERGDSAVYLCASSPQLQGAVGYTFGSGTRLTVV.

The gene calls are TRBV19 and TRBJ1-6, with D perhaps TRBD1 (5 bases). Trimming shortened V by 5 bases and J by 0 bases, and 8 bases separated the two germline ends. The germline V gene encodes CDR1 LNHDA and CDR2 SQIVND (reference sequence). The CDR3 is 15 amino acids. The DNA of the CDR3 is TGTGCCAGTAGTGACAGTCGCTCCTATAATTCACCCCTCCACTTT. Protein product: CASSDSRSYNSPLHF.

The CDR3 reads CASSLQGANSPLHF. The CDR3 coding sequence is TGTGCCAGCAGCCTACAGGGGGCTAATTCACCCCTCCACTTT. The genes are TRBV5-8 and TRBJ1-6; 9 bases match TRBD1. V shed 4 bases, J shed 6 bases, and the junction held 2 bases outside the gene matches. The CDR3 sequence is 14 residues long. The germline gives CDR1 SGHTS, CDR2 YDEGEE.

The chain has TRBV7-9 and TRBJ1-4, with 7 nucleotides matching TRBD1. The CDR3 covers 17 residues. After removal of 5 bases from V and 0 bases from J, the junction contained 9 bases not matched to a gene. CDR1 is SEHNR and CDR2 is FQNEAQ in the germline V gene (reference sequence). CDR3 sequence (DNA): TGTGCCAGCAGCGAGCTGAGGACAGGACCAACTAATGAAAAACTGTTTTTT. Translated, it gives CASSELRTGPTNEKLFF.

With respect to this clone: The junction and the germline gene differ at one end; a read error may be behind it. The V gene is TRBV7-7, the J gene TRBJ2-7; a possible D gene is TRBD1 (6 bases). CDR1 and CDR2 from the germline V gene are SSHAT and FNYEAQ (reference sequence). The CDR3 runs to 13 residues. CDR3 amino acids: CASSHRENYEQYF. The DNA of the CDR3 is TGTGCTAGCAGCCACAGGGAAAACTACGAGCAGTACTTC. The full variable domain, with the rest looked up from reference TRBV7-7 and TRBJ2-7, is GAGVSQSPRYKVTKRGQDVTLRCDPISSHATLYWYQQALGQGPEFLTYFNYEAQPDKSGLPSDRFSAERPEGSISTLTIQRTEQRDSAMYRCASSHRENYEQYFGPGTRLTVT.

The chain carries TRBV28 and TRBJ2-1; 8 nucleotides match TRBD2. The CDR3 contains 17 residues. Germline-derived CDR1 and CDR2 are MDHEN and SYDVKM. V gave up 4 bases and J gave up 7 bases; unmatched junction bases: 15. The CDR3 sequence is CASSYKGSGTRANEQFF. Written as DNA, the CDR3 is TGTGCCAGCAGTTACAAAGGTAGCGGGACCCGTGCGAATGAGCAGTTCTTC.